This T cell receptor beta chain was sequenced for a study of Graves' ophthalmopathy and Graves' hyperthyroidism. Whole-study results and caveats: Most thyroid-expanded clonotypes exceeding 0.001 frequency were also found in blood. From stable hyperthyroidism, ophthalmopathy was separated by a 13-signature model with 85% to 90% sensitivity and roughly 84% specificity.

CDR3 length: 12 residues. Trimming took off 8 bases at V and 7 bases at J, with 15 bases between the two ends. From germline, CDR1 is DFQATT and CDR2 SNEGSKA (reference sequence). In the case of this clonotype: The antigen is unknown.

Amplification targeted the TCR beta CDR3 regions, with RNA transcripts as the source material. Second-round multiplex PCR came after first-round RT-PCR with HTBI primers. A single record per CDR3 protein comes from TCRdb applying MiXCR to the multiplex PCR reads. Of 30,000 to 50,000 distinct CDR3 sequences in the sample, 50% were seen once. Sequencing was performed on peripheral blood. The clonotype comes from an adult woman with stable Graves' hyperthyroidism. The gene calls are TRBV20-1 and TRBJ1-3; D not resolved. The CDR3 coding sequence is TGCAGTACTCGGGGTGGTGGGAACACCATATATTTT. Translating gives CSTRGGGNTIYF.